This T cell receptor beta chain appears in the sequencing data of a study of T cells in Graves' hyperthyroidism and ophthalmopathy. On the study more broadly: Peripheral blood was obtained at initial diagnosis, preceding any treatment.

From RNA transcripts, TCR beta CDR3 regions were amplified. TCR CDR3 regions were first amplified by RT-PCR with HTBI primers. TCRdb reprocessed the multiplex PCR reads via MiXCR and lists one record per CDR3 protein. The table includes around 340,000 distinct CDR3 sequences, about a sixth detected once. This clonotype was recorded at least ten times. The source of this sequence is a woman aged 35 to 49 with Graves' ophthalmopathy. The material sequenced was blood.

The CDR3 sequence is CASSFDRGGNTIYF. The DNA for the CDR3 is TGTGCCAGCAGCTTCGACAGGGGCGGCAACACCATATATTTT. The J gene is TRBJ1-3, the V gene TRBV11-2; 8 bases line up with TRBD1. Germline V gives CDR1 SGHAT, CDR2 FQNNGV. V lost 3 bases and J lost 7; bases outside the gene matches: 5. The CDR3 has 14 amino acids.